This TCR beta chain derives from a study of blood T cell repertoires in COVID-19 (dated by TCRdb to 2020 to 2022). With respect to the entire study: Samples covering the acute and convalescent phases of COVID-19 were provided by collaborators in the United States, Italy and Spain. The dataset comprised deeply sampled blood TCRbeta repertoires from subjects exposed to, actively infected with, or recovered from COVID-19. The repertoires were made available in a free public database intended to serve as a resource for research on the immune response to SARS-CoV-2. Where available, HLA class I and class II types were taken from metadata supplied by the sample provider and were not determined by assay-based typing. The prospective study material was composed of cDNA or gDNA derived from T cells, B-cell-depleted T cells, or PBMCs. Samples came from the ongoing ImmuneRACE study (first 160 participants) plus 1,254 subjects from 6 global collaborators. The sample metadata nearly always contained a de-identified subject ID, COVID-19 status, age in years and sex. The study at large found these results: Clinical and demographic metadata were provided uncurated, with the amount varying by source and participant.

The immunoSEQ Assay, a bias-controlled multiplex PCR, was used to amplify TCRbeta CDR3 regions from genomic DNA. Concerning the study's data processing: Nucleated cell counts per sample were estimated from amplification of reference gene primers within the assay. To quantify the absolute abundance of each unique TCRbeta CDR3 rearrangement, sequence reads were collapsed and filtered. For each sample, productive Simpson clonality was calculated as the square root of Simpson's diversity index across productive rearrangements. The source is immuneACCESS, and TCRdb retained only in-frame sequences with V and J called. Part of the clones is not carried over; for the studies checked, unresolved V genes explain less than half of this, and the remainder is unexplained. D and trimming were read from the DNA, whereas the V and J calls and clone size are those reported in that table. This sample has over 150,000 clones in its table, and 70% to 85% of those were observed once. The ten largest clonotypes hold 3% to 3.5% of the sample.

For this chain, trimming is 1 base at the V end and 0 bases at the J end, and the number of junction bases without a gene match is 12. For CDR1 and CDR2, the germline V gene (reference sequence) lists SGHKS and YYEKEE. Measured from the cysteine to the phenylalanine, the CDR3 is 19 residues long. Solely the CDR3 DNA is kept, with 57 bases framed from the first base. In its sample, this clone was seen once. Which antigen it targets is not known. Within one base of it there is no much larger clone, and no base qualities were kept. Enrolling through a virtual design, the prospective study's participants ranged in age from roughly 18 to 89 years and lived across roughly 23 United States geographic areas. Cohort assignment in the prospective study relied on participant-reported clinical history from a screening survey and a study questionnaire. ImmuneRACE Cohort 3 recovered participants were defined by two consecutive negative NP/OP PCR tests, healthcare professional clearance, or symptom resolution. Mobile phlebotomists in the prospective study collected whole blood, serum and a nasopharyngeal or oropharyngeal swab from every participant. Participants in the prospective study had the option to provide additional blood draws and questionnaires over a roughly two-month period. Before DNA extraction, prospective study blood samples were shipped either frozen or at room temperature.

The clonotype originates from a woman aged 30 to 39 who had recovered from COVID-19. This chain joins TRBV5-5 to TRBJ2-2; 7 bases in the junction line up with TRBD2. Source material: PBMCs or T cells enriched from blood (not recorded which). CDR3 reads: CASSLLGVLAATNTGELFF. Read as DNA, the sequence is TGTGCCAGCAGCTTGTTGGGGGTCCTAGCGGCCACGAACACCGGGGAGCTGTTTTTT.